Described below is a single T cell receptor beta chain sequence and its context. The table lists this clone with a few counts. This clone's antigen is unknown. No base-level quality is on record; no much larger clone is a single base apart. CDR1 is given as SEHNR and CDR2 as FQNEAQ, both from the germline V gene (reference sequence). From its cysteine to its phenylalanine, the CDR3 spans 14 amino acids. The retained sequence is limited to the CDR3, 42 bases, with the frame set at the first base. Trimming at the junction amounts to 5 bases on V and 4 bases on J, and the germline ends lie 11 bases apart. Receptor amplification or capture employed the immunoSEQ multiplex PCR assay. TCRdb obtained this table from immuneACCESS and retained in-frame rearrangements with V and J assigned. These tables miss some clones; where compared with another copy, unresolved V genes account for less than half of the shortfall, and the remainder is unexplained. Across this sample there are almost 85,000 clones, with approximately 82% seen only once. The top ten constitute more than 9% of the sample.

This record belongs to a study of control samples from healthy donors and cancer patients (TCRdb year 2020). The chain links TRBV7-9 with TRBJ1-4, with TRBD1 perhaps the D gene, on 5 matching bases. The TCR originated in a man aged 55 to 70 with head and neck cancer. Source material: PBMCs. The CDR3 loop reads CASSPGGFNEKLFF. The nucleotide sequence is TGTGCCAGCAGCCCTGGGGGGTTTAATGAAAAACTGTTTTTT.